The clone carrying this T cell receptor (beta chain) has at least ten counts. Its matching antigen is unknown. The data originate from a study of regulatory T cells in long-lasting Graves disease. Findings and caveats of the study: Persistent patients shared more public clonotypes (2,741) than newly diagnosed patients (about 1,000). Persistent Graves' patients showed less TCR diversity than newly diagnosed patients showed.

HTBI primers from iRepertoire and Arm-PCR of CDR3 regions yielded the TCR beta libraries. From the multiplex PCR reads, TCRdb called clonotypes with MiXCR, one entry per CDR3 protein. The data contain roughly 500,000 distinct CDR3 sequences, approximately 12% of them seen just once; the ten biggest clones take up roughly a tenth. Trimming stripped 4 bases from V and 4 bases from J, with 10 bases between. The CDR3 totals 13 residues. Germline values: CDR1 SGHRS, CDR2 YFSETQ. Time point of the sample: newly diagnosed GD, antithyroid drugs for less than 3 months. Isolated PBMC RNA provided the starting material for the TCR library. American Thyroid Association guidelines defined how Graves' disease was diagnosed. This sample was shared with a second study, whose subject was T cells in Graves' hyperthyroidism and ophthalmopathy. That publication notes: Also found in blood were most expanded thyroid clonotypes above 0.001.

Sequencing was performed on peripheral blood mononuclear cells (PBMCs), taken at new diagnosis, from a patient treated with antithyroid drugs. The clonotype comes from a man under 40 with Graves disease. V and J are TRBV5-1 and TRBJ2-3; D is uncertain. In DNA, the CDR3 is TGCGCCAGCAGCCCAGGAGAGGCAGATACGCAGTATTTT. As protein: CASSPGEADTQYF.